The source of this T cell receptor (beta chain) is a study of identical twins. TCRdb recomputed calls from the 5' RACE reads with MiXCR, one row per CDR3 protein. The sample lists hundreds of thousands of distinct CDR3 sequences; 6% to 6.5% were seen once. CDR1 and CDR2 from the germline V gene are LGHDT and YNNKEL (reference sequence). This CDR3 region has 13 residues. Between the trimmed V and J ends, which lost 3 bases and 9 bases, there was a span of 13 bases. V usage is TRBV3-1 and J usage is TRBJ2-3; maybe TRBD1 (6 bases). The clonotype originates from a man younger than 35 in good health. Sequencing was carried out using naive T cells sorted from blood. CDR3 DNA sequence: TGTGCCAGCAGCCAGGAGGTGGGGGCGACGCAGTATTTT. This gives the protein CASSQEVGATQYF.